This entry lists 5 T cell receptor beta chains sequenced from one sample in a study of blood T cell repertoires in COVID-19. Libraries were prepared by immunoSEQ multiplex PCR; TCRdb keeps only in-frame clonotypes and omits some of them. The profile shows about 230,000 clones, less than 85% of them singletons. Sequencing was performed on peripheral blood. These receptors were obtained from a woman in her seventies with active or convalescent COVID-19.

V usage is TRBV15 and J usage is TRBJ2-7, with 8 nucleotides matching TRBD1. The CDR3 has 14 amino acids. The ends lost 2 bases at V and 2 bases at J; junction bases unmatched: 2. Germline V gene sequence: CDR1 LNHNV, CDR2 YYDKDF (reference sequence). The CDR3 bases are TGTGCCACCAGCAGAACACAGGGGGCCTACGAGCAGTACTTC. Translation: CATSRTQGAYEQYF.

The chain joins TRBV3-1 (or the pseudogene TRBV3-2) to TRBJ2-7, with TRBD2 identical over 13 bases. The CDR3 runs to 16 residues. After removal of 4 bases from V and 2 bases from J, the junction contained 5 bases not matched to a gene. Germline V lookup: CDR1 LGHDT, CDR2 YNNKEL (reference sequence). The CDR3 DNA is TGTGCCAGCAGCCCCCGACTAGCGGGGGGCCCCTACGAGCAGTACTTC. This gives the protein CASSPRLAGGPYEQYF.

The chain combines TRBV24-1 with TRBJ2-2; possibly TRBD1 for D (6 bases). The CDR3 sequence is 12 residues long. Germline-derived CDR1 and CDR2 are KGHDR and SFDVKD. V dropped 6 bases and J dropped 7 bases, with 8 bases sitting between them. DNA of the CDR3: TGTGCCACCAGTACAGGGTTCGGGGAGCTGTTTTTT. Its translation is CATSTGFGELFF.

A single count supports this clone. The rearrangement joins TRBV18 to TRBJ1-1; 8 positions agree with TRBD1. Looked up from germline, CDR1 is KGHSH and CDR2 is LQKENI. CDR3 length: 13 residues. V gave up 8 bases and J gave up 2 bases; unmatched junction bases: 4. The DNA of the CDR3 is TGTGCCAGCGCGGGACAGGTTAACACTGAAGCTTTCTTT. It encodes CASAGQVNTEAFF.

The chain combines TRBV6-2 or TRBV6-3 with TRBJ2-3; TRBD2 aligns across 14 bases. Per the germline V gene, CDR1 is MNHEY and CDR2 is SVGEGT. The CDR3 runs 16 residues. With V trimmed by 6 bases and J by 6 bases, 8 bases remained unmatched. The CDR3 region has the DNA TGTGCCAGCAGCCGACAGGGGACTAGCGGGGGTGATACGCAGTATTTT. This codes for CASSRQGTSGGDTQYF.